This TCR beta chain is drawn from a study of blood T cell repertoires in COVID-19. About the study: Acute-phase and convalescent COVID-19 samples originated in the United States, Italy and Spain. T cells, B-cell-depleted T cells, or PBMCs supplied cDNA or gDNA.

This clone turned up a few times. Original data processing: Researchers report that nucleated cell counts were estimated from reference gene primer amplification. Clones were read by immunoSEQ multiplex PCR, and TCRdb kept only the in-frame ones, dropping some. V and J calls and clone size are copied from that table; D and trimming were computed from the DNA. The repertoire holds 55,000 to 70,000 clones, with 87% as singletons. This CDR3 has 14 residues. CDR1 and CDR2 (germline): MRHNA, SNTAGT. V was trimmed by 6 bases and J by 8 bases, leaving 14 bases between them. The source is a man aged 55-75 years with active or convalescent COVID-19. The source material was peripheral blood. The chain combines TRBV6-4 with TRBJ1-6; the D gene is possibly TRBD1 (6 bases). The CDR3 region is CASSQEDRDSPLHF. The CDR3 nucleotides read TGTGCCAGCAGCCAAGAGGACAGAGATTCACCCCTCCACTTT.